The text below deals with one T cell receptor beta chain. The antigen remains unidentified. V was clipped by 5 bases and J by 9 bases; unmatched bases: 10. This CDR3 region has 15 residues. CDR1 MNHEY and CDR2 SMNVEV come from the germline V gene (reference sequence). Researchers ran the assay at a deep level. The assay was immunoSEQ multiplex PCR, and TCRdb's table has in-frame clones only and misses some. The sample records over 75,000 clones, roughly three quarters being singletons. The entry originates in a study of shared clonotypes between healthy human individuals. About the study: Three CD4 naive, three CD4 memory, two CD8 naive and one CD8 memory plate were used per donor.

Findings and caveats of the study: Despite large depth, rarefaction showed incomplete sorted-subset sequencing.

This chain uses TRBV27 with TRBJ2-1; the match to TRBD2 covers 10 bases. Sequenced: memory CD8+ T cells sorted from blood. Subset meaning: CD45RO+ cells pooled with CCR7-negative TemRA cells. This clonotype was obtained from a man between 25 and 39 years old in good health. The CDR3 DNA reads TGTGCCAGCAGTCAAAGACTAGCGGGTGTATTTGAGCAGTTCTTC. Translation gives CASSQRLAGVFEQFF.